This is a list of T cell receptor beta chains from one sample in a study of cytomegalovirus exposure and HLA in healthy donors. Using immunoSEQ multiplex PCR, the repertoire was profiled, and TCRdb retains in-frame clones only, with some absent. Found here are fewer than 200,000 clones, about 68% of them singletons; the top ten hold 1.3% to 1.5%. Sequencing was performed on PBMCs. These receptors were taken from a man between 18 and 35 years old in good health and CMV-seronegative. Each CDR3 is given with its conserved first and last residue. D genes are given only for firm matches. Rows give clone size only sometimes, using once, few, many, or a class for an expanded clone.

D gene,clone size,V gene,J gene,CDR3 DNA,CDR3 protein
TRBD1,NA,TRBV19,TRBJ2-3,TGTGCCAGTAGTATAGTTGGGACAGGGGGGATCGATACGCAGTATTTT,CASSIVGTGGIDTQYF
NA,NA,TRBV19,TRBJ2-7,TGTGCCACCCGAGACAGGAGTACAGAAGACGAGCAGTACTTC,CATRDRSTEDEQYF
NA,once,TRBV28,TRBJ1-1,TGTGCCAGCAGTCACCCCGCTTCGGGGGTGGCTGAAGCTTTCTTT,CASSHPASGVAEAFF
TRBD1,NA,TRBV7-9,TRBJ2-7,TGTTCCAGCAGCTCCCTCTCAGGGGGCCCACCCTACGAGCAGTACTTC,CSSSSLSGGPPYEQYF
TRBD1,NA,TRBV5-1,TRBJ1-2,TGCGCCAGCAGCCCTGGGACAGGAAGGGGCTACACCTTC,CASSPGTGRGYTF
NA,NA,TRBV19,TRBJ1-2,TGTGCCAGTAGTTACCAGGGGAGAGACTATGGCTACACCTTC,CASSYQGRDYGYTF
TRBD2,NA,TRBV9,TRBJ2-3,TGTGCCAGCAGCCTACCCACTAGCGGGAAAGGCACAGATACGCAGTATTTT,CASSLPTSGKGTDTQYF
NA,NA,TRBV6-6,TRBJ1-1,TGTGCCAGCAGTTCCGAAGTGGGCCGAAAAGCTTTCTTT,CASSSEVGRKAFF
NA,NA,TRBV4-1,TRBJ2-1,TGCGCCAGCAGCCAGGGGCAAAATGAGCAGTTCTTC,CASSQGQNEQFF
TRBD2,NA,TRBV4-1,TRBJ2-7,TGCGCCAGCAGCCATAGGACTAGCTACGAGCAGTACTTC,CASSHRTSYEQYF
NA,NA,TRBV27,TRBJ1-2,TGTGCCAGCAGTTTATGGGCAGGTAGAAACTATGGCTACACCTTC,CASSLWAGRNYGYTF
NA,NA,TRBV2,TRBJ1-2,TGTGCCAGCACCCTTGTCCAGGGGTATGGCTACACCTTC,CASTLVQGYGYTF
NA,once,TRBV15,TRBJ2-5,TGTGCCACCAGCAGGAATGCTCTAGCGGAGACCCAGTACTTC,CATSRNALAETQYF
TRBD2,NA,TRBV9,TRBJ2-3,TGTGCCAGCAGCGTAGTAGCGGGAGGAACAGATACGCAGTATTTT,CASSVVAGGTDTQYF
NA,NA,TRBV7-2,TRBJ2-2,TGTGCCAGCAGCTTATTACAGGGTTACACCGGGGAGCTGTTTTTT,CASSLLQGYTGELFF
TRBD1,NA,TRBV28,TRBJ1-2,TGTGCCAGCAGTACCACGGACAGGCCCGGGGGCTATGGCTACACCTTC,CASSTTDRPGGYGYTF
NA,NA,TRBV7-9,TRBJ2-3,TGTGCCAGCAGCCCCATAGCCACAGATACGCAGTATTTT,CASSPIATDTQYF
NA,NA,TRBV4-1,TRBJ2-7,TGCGCCAGCAGCCAGGCGGGCGAGCAGTACTTC,CASSQAGEQYF
TRBD1,NA,TRBV9,TRBJ2-1,TGTGCCAGCAGCGTAGGGGAACAGGGGGACTACAATGAGCAGTTCTTC,CASSVGEQGDYNEQFF
TRBD1,NA,TRBV7-2,TRBJ2-7,TGTGCCAGCAGCTTAGTACAGGGGGCCTACGAGCAGTACTTC,CASSLVQGAYEQYF
TRBD1,few,TRBV4-3,TRBJ2-1,TGCGCCAGCACCCCCGGGACAGCAATATACAATGAGCAGTTCTTC,CASTPGTAIYNEQFF
TRBD2,few,TRBV19,TRBJ2-3,TGTGCCAGCAACCCGGGACTAGCGAAATATACGCAGTATTTT,CASNPGLAKYTQYF
NA,NA,TRBV19,TRBJ2-3,TGTGCCAGCCGCCGGATCGAGCAGGGGTTCACAGATACGCAGTATTTT,CASRRIEQGFTDTQYF
TRBD2,NA,TRBV9,TRBJ2-1,TGTGCCAGCAGCGTAGACGGGAGGCCCAACAATGAGCAGTTCTTC,CASSVDGRPNNEQFF
NA,NA,TRBV9,TRBJ1-1,TGTGCCAGCAGCACCCCGATCGACAGGCTGAACACTGAAGCTTTCTTT,CASSTPIDRLNTEAFF
NA,few,TRBV4-3,TRBJ2-7,TGCGCCAGCAGCCAAGACCGTTCCTACGAGCAGTACTTC,CASSQDRSYEQYF
TRBD2,NA,TRBV15,TRBJ2-3,TGTGCCACCAGCGGACAAAGACTAGCGGGAGGGTACACAGATACGCAGTATTTT,CATSGQRLAGGYTDTQYF
TRBD1,NA,TRBV13,TRBJ1-3,TGTGCCAGCAGCTTCTGGACAGGAGGCGGAAACACCATATATTTT,CASSFWTGGGNTIYF
TRBD2,NA,TRBV11-2,TRBJ2-7,TGTGCCAGCAGCTTAGATATGGGGGAGGGATCCTACGAGCAGTACTTC,CASSLDMGEGSYEQYF
NA,once,TRBV9,TRBJ2-2,TGTGCCAGCAGCGTAGTAGCTGGGGAGCTGTTTTTT,CASSVVAGELFF
NA,NA,TRBV19,TRBJ1-5,TGTGCCAGTAGTATCCCCGGCAATCAGCCCCAGCATTTT,CASSIPGNQPQHF
TRBD2,NA,TRBV7-9,TRBJ2-7,TGTTCCAGCAGCTTAACTAGCGGCTACGAGCAGTACTTC,CSSSLTSGYEQYF
NA,NA,TRBV6-5,TRBJ2-2,TGTGCCAGCGGCCGGGACACATCTCTTCCCGGGGAGCTGTTTTTT,CASGRDTSLPGELFF
NA,NA,TRBV30,TRBJ2-2,TGTGCCTGGACGAGAGCCGGGGAGCTGTTTTTT,CAWTRAGELFF
NA,few,TRBV6-1,TRBJ2-1,TGTGCCAGCAGTGAATCCCTAGCGCAAAATGAGCAGTTCTTC,CASSESLAQNEQFF
NA,NA,TRBV19,TRBJ1-5,TGTGCCAGTAGCGGGGGAACGAGGCAGCCCCAGCATTTT,CASSGGTRQPQHF
NA,NA,TRBV4-3,TRBJ1-1,TGCGCCAGCAGCCAAGAATTGAGGGCTGAAGCTTTCTTT,CASSQELRAEAFF
NA,NA,TRBV7-9,TRBJ2-7,TGTGCCAGCAGCTTAGAGGGACTGGAGTACTTC,CASSLEGLEYF
NA,NA,TRBV7-6,TRBJ2-3,TGTGCCAGCAGCCCCCGGGACTTAACAAGCACAGATACGCAGTATTTT,CASSPRDLTSTDTQYF
NA,few,TRBV10-1,TRBJ2-1,TGCGCCAGCAGTGAGGGACTTCGGACCAACTACAATGAGCAGTTCTTC,CASSEGLRTNYNEQFF
NA,once,TRBV19,TRBJ2-7,TGTGCCAGTAGTATAGGCGCACTTCCTCTACCCTACGAGCAGTACTTC,CASSIGALPLPYEQYF
TRBD1,NA,TRBV6-4,TRBJ2-1,TGTGCCAGCAGTGACGGCCCAGGACAGGGGGCTGATGAGCAGTTCTTC,CASSDGPGQGADEQFF
TRBD1,NA,TRBV5-6,TRBJ1-4,TGTGCCAGCAGCATTGGACAGGTTAATGAAAAACTGTTTTTT,CASSIGQVNEKLFF
TRBD1,NA,TRBV5-1,TRBJ2-1,TGCGCCAGCAGCTCGGACAGGAAGTCCTACAATGAGCAGTTCTTC,CASSSDRKSYNEQFF
TRBD1,NA,TRBV19,TRBJ2-7,TGTGCCAGTAGCGGACAGGGGGCCAACCCCGCTTCTCGGGAGCAGTACTTC,CASSGQGANPASREQYF
TRBD2,NA,TRBV14,TRBJ2-1,TGTGCCAGCAGCCAAGATACTAGCGGGAGGACTGAGCAGTTCTTC,CASSQDTSGRTEQFF
TRBD2,NA,TRBV18,TRBJ2-5,TGTGCCAGCTCACCGGGGGGACTAGCGGTGGAGACCCAGTACTTC,CASSPGGLAVETQYF
TRBD2,NA,TRBV4-2,TRBJ2-7,TGTGCCAGCAGACAACAGCGGGGGGACTACGAGCAGTACTTC,CASRQQRGDYEQYF
NA,NA,TRBV4-3,TRBJ2-3,TGCGCCAGCAGCTGGTCTAGCAAGTCAGATACGCAGTATTTT,CASSWSSKSDTQYF
NA,NA,TRBV6-1,TRBJ2-5,TGTGCCAGCAGTGCCATGTCGGGGGAGTATGAGACCCAGTACTTC,CASSAMSGEYETQYF
TRBD1,many,TRBV4-3,TRBJ2-7,TGCGCCAGCGGACGGGGGACAGGGAGATACGAGCAGTACTTC,CASGRGTGRYEQYF
TRBD2,NA,TRBV7-2,TRBJ2-5,TGTGCCAGCAGCTCCAGGACTAGCGGGAGCGGGGAGACCCAGTACTTC,CASSSRTSGSGETQYF
NA,once,TRBV5-1,TRBJ1-1,TGCGCCAGCAGCTTGGGACCAAGGACAGAGATGAACACTGAAGCTTTCTTT,CASSLGPRTEMNTEAFF
NA,NA,TRBV4-1,TRBJ1-1,TGCGCCAGCAGCCAAGAAGGGGGGGCTGTTCGGTTGAACACTGAAGCTTTCTTT,CASSQEGGAVRLNTEAFF
NA,NA,TRBV28,TRBJ2-3,TGTGCCAGCCCTCCCCCGAGGGGACACGACACAGATACGCAGTATTTT,CASPPPRGHDTDTQYF